This TCR beta chain was found in a study of T cell changes during pregnancy in multiple sclerosis. This clone was counted only a few times. This table comes from immunoSEQ multiplex PCR, and its TCRdb copy is limited to in-frame clones, with some not included. The table has about 46,000 clones, more than 85% seen once; the top ten hold 0.39%. The germline V gene has CDR1 LGHNT and CDR2 FRNRAP. V lost 3 bases and J lost 6, with 15 bases in between. This CDR3 is built from 15 residues. This TCR was sampled from a female donor with multiple sclerosis, enrolled in a pregnancy study. Sequenced here: CD4+ T cells from peripheral blood mononuclear cells, sampled after pregnancy. This chain joins TRBV12-5 and TRBJ1-5, with D possibly being TRBD1 (5 bases). The CDR3 DNA follows: TGTGCTAGTGGTTTCAGCTCGGGGGGTGGTCAGCCCCAGCATTTT. It specifies CASGFSSGGGQPQHF. The full variable domain, completed using reference TRBV12-5 and TRBJ1-5, is DARVTQTPRHKVTEMGQEVTMRCQPILGHNTVFWYRQTMMQGLELLAYFRNRAPLDDSGMPKDRFSAEMPDATLATLKIQPSEPRDSAVYFCASGFSSGGGQPQHFGDGTRLSIL.